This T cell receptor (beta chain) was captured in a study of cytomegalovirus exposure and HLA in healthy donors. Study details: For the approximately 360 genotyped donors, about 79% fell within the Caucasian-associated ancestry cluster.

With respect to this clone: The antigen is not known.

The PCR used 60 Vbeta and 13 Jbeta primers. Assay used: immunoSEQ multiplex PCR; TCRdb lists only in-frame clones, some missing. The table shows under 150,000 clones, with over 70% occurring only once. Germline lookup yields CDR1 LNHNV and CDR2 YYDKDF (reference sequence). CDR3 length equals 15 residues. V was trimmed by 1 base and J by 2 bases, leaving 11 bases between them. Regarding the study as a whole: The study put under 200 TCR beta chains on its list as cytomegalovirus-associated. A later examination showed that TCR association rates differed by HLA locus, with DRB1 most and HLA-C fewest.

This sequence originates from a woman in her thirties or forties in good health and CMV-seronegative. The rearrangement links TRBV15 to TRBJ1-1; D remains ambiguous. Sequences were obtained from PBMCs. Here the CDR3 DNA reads TGTGCCACCAGCAGAGCCGGGTCAGCCAACACTGAAGCTTTCTTT. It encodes CATSRAGSANTEAFF.